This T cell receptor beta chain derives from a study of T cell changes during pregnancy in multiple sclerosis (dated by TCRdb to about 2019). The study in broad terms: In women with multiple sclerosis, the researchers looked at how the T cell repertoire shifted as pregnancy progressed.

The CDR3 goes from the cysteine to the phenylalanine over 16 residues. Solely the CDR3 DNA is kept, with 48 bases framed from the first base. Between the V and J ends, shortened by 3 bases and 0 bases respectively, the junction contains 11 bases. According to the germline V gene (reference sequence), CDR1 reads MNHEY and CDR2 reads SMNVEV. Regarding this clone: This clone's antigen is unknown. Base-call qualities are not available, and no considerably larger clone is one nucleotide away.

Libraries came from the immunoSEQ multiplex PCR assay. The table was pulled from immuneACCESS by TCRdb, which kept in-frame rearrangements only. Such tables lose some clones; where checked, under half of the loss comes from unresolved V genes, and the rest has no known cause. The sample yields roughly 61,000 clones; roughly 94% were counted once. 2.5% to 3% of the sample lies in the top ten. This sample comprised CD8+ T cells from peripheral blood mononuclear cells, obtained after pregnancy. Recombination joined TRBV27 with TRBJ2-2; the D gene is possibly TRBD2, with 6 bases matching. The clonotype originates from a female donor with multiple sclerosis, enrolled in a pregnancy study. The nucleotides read TGTGCCAGCAGTTTTTTGGGAGGTGCGAACACCGGGGAGCTGTTTTTT. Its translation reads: CASSFLGGANTGELFF.